This T cell receptor (beta chain) was identified during a study of blood T cells in healthy people across ages. The study, taken as a whole, reports: Those diversity estimates obtained from one million T cells were thought to be underestimates. Roughly linear declines in TCR beta diversity per million T cells occurred with age.

Through a sample-barcoded 5' primer and a J-beta primer mix, a second PCR was run for roughly 7 to 12 cycles. A 12-random-nucleotide template-switch adaptor tagged each cDNA molecule. One entry per CDR3 protein, called by TCRdb with MiXCR from the 5' RACE reads. This sample has some 920,000 distinct CDR3 sequences, with roughly half found just once. The sample holds a few counts of this clonotype. Its antigen is currently unknown. Source material: blood. The TCR was taken from a woman aged 55 to 70 in good health.

The CDR3: CASNGIVQDIQYF. The CDR3 DNA reads TGTGCCAGCAATGGGATAGTCCAGGACATTCAGTACTTC. The J gene is TRBJ2-4, the V gene TRBV2; unclear D gene. With 7 bases removed from V and 8 bases from J, the gap between germline ends came to 15 bases. This CDR3 contains 13 residues. Germline V gene sequence: CDR1 SNHLY, CDR2 FYNNEI.